This T cell receptor (beta chain) derives from a study of vaccination and CD4 T cells after COVID-19 (dated by TCRdb to between 2022 and 2023). About the full investigation: Every convalescent patient had a positive nasal swab PCR test for SARS-CoV-2, with mild disease in eight to ten patients and severe disease in one. Each participant got two doses of either the Pfizer-BioNTech BNT162b2 vaccine (n=8) or the Moderna mRNA-1273 vaccine (n=2). Post-COVID blood samples from convalescent patients were collected a median of roughly 100 days after diagnosis, with a range of 35 to 161 days. Overlapping spike peptide pools from SARS-CoV-2 and from the common cold coronaviruses HCoV-NL63, HCoV-OC43 and HCoV-229E were used as culture stimuli. Control cultures used a CEFX viral epitope pool as positive control, an HIV-1 Nef peptide pool as negative control, or no peptide. Post-vaccine blood samples were collected a median of around 10 weeks after the second vaccine dose, ranging from about 14 to 241 days. In 10 COVID-19 convalescent patients and 4 infection-naive healthy vaccine recipients, researchers compared the spike-specific CD4+ TCR repertoire from before mRNA vaccination with the repertoire from after. In the convalescent cohort there were six males and four females, among whom were two Hispanic individuals, seven Caucasians, two Asians and one multiracial person.

The library was made by PCR. DNA from cultured CD4+ T cells was subjected to TCR sequencing with the Oncomine TCR Beta short-read assay at the Johns Hopkins FTIC core. Genomic DNA was extracted from the cultured CD4+ T cells with the QIAamp micro DNA kit. Oncomine TCR Beta libraries made from cultured CD4+ T cells were pooled using unique dual indexes and sequenced on an Illumina iSeq 100. The study's own analysis went as follows. Non-productive sequences were removed, and CDR3s not starting with C, not ending with F or W, or shorter than 7 amino acids were discarded. The MANAFEST web application was used to identify antigen-specific clonotypes by comparing peptide-stimulated wells against reference wells and other culture wells. Positive clones required FDR below 0.05, an odds ratio above 5, and productive frequency above 0.1% in at least two of three replicate wells. Clonotypes that were significantly expanded in both SARS-CoV-2 spike wells and at least one common cold coronavirus spike condition were defined as cross-reactive. Similarity between CDR3 sequences was evaluated in R version 3.6.1 using Levenshtein distances (stringdist) and unrooted phylogenetic trees (ape). TCRdb reprocessed the public reads (quality trimming at Q25 with fastp, clone calling with MiXCR) and kept in-frame beta chains. Duplicate CDR3 protein sequences are folded into a single record with the most common DNA and genes. None of the V and J calls come from the authors' own analysis; TCRdb made them. The sample includes some 15,000 distinct CDR3 sequences, with less than 65% observed a single time. The ten largest clones take up approximately 12% of the sample.

Here is what the overall study found, with its caveats: Among convalescent patients, a median about 90% of the SARS-CoV-2-reactive clones seen after vaccination appeared only after vaccination, which suggests priming specific to the vaccine. An increase in the median number of SARS-CoV-2-reactive clonotypes from some 20 after infection to some 40 after vaccination was observed, but the change was not found to be significant. Nearly all vaccine-specific clones in convalescent patients (304 of 307) were mono-reactive for SARS-CoV-2 spike rather than cross-reactive with common cold coronaviruses. The study included relatively few convalescent patients and did not analyze early timepoints after natural infection.

This clonotype was detected only a few times. The antigen it recognizes is unknown. No much larger clone exists at a distance of one base, and base qualities are not known. The treatment or condition label on this specimen signifies: roughly 10-day PBMC culture with coronavirus spike peptide pools or control peptides (ViraFEST assay). The ViraFEST assay, used in the study, expanded antigen-specific T cells with peptide pools and then identified the expanded clonotypes through TCR sequencing. The positive SARS-CoV-2 PCR tests of the convalescent patients were dated from March to December 2020, before the Alpha, Beta and Delta variants emerged in the United States. Each well held 2.1 million or so PBMCs cultured in IMDM containing about 5% human AB serum and approximately 9.4 IU/ml IL-2, with about 9.1 ug/ml peptide pools added. On days 3 and 7, half of the culture medium was replaced with fresh IL-2-containing medium. After approximately eleven days of culture, CD4+ T cells were isolated by negative selection using the EasySep CD4+ T cell isolation kit. PBMCs were separated from whole blood using Ficoll-Paque Plus gradient centrifugation and then either used fresh or cryopreserved at -140C. Culture conditions were generally each tested in triplicate wells.

Measured from the cysteine to the phenylalanine, the CDR3 is 15 residues long. The read is trimmed to its CDR3 DNA, 45 bases read in frame from base 1. CDR1 and CDR2 (KGHSH, LQKENI) derive from the germline V gene. V has 2 bases trimmed and J has 6 bases trimmed; junction bases matching no gene number 5. The sequenced material came from CD4+ T cells from blood, cultured in vitro. This TCR came from a human donor who had recovered from COVID-19. The sequence joins TRBV18 to TRBJ2-7; 12 central nucleotides agree with TRBD1. The nucleotides read TGTGCCAGCTCACCAGGGACAGGGGGCCAAGGCGAGCAGTACTTC. This codes for CASSPGTGGQGEQYF. With the rest looked up from the reference TRBV18 and TRBJ2-7 genes rather than sequenced, the full variable domain is NAGVMQNPRHLVRRRGQEARLRCSPMKGHSHVYWYRQLPEEGLKFMVYLQKENIIDESGMPKERFSAEFPKEGPSILRIQQVVRGDSAAYFCASSPGTGGQGEQYFGPGTRLTVT.